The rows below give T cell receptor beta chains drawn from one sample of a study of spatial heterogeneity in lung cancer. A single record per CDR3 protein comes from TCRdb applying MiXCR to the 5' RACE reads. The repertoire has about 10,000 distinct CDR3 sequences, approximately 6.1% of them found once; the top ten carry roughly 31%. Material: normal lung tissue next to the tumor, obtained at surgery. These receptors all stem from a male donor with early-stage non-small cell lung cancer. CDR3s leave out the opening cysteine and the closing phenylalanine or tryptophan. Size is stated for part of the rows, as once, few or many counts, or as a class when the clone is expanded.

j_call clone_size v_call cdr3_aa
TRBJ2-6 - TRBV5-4 ASSLVHLSSPTLT
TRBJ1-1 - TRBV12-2 ASRFRTGTALNTEAF
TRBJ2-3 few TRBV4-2 ASSQPGTGVSDTQY
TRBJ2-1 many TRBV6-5 ASSPRVADYNEQF
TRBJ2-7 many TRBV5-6 ASSLAALSRREQY
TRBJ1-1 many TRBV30 AWTRTGNTEAF
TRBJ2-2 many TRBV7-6 ASSRDRAGSTGELF
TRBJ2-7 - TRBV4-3 ASSSLGGSEQY
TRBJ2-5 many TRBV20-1 SAREGQTQETQY
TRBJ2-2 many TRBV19 ASSEGFFGELF
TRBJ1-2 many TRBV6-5 ASSGGRGGDYGYT
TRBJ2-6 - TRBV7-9 ASSLDRFHSGANVLT
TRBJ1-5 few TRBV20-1 SAREPEDEAQH
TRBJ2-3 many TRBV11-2 ASSVVLYTQY
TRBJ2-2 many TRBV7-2 ASSPLAGGGYTGELF
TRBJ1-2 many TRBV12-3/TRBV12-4 ASSSWGAGGYT